What follows are 27 T cell receptor beta chains derived from one specimen sequenced in a study of blood T cell repertoires in COVID-19 (dated by TCRdb to 2018 to 2021). The library relied on the immunoSEQ multiplex PCR assay. Sourced from immuneACCESS, this table was stored by TCRdb with only in-frame sequences that have V and J called. A share of the clones is absent; for the studies checked, an unresolved V gene accounts for under half, and the remainder has no known explanation. Across this sample there are around 65,000 clones, with roughly 86% seen only once. The ten largest clones capture more than 14% of the sample. Sequencing was done on a sample of peripheral blood. Receptor source: a human donor in a cohort sampled during active COVID-19.

The V and J genes are TRBV19 and TRBJ2-5, with TRBD1 identical over 12 bases. V dropped 8 bases and J dropped 5; count of bases not matched to a gene: 12. The CDR3 is 16 residues long. Germline V lookup: CDR1 LNHDA, CDR2 SQIVND (reference sequence). The CDR3 protein is CASAFTGTGGRETQYF. The CDR3 nucleotides read TGTGCCAGTGCTTTCACCGGGACAGGGGGCCGGGAGACCCAGTACTTC.

The chain carries TRBV7-3 and TRBJ2-2; 8 nucleotides align to TRBD1. This CDR3 contains 16 residues. With V trimmed by 5 bases and J by 1 base, 6 bases remained unmatched. Per the germline V gene, CDR1 is SGHTA and CDR2 is FQGTGA. CDR3 region: CASSIAGTGNTGELFF. The DNA for the CDR3 is TGTGCCAGCAGCATCGCCGGGACAGGGAACACCGGGGAGCTGTTTTTT.

A word on this clone: An end of the junction does not agree with germline; a read error may underlie this. The V gene is TRBV19, the J gene TRBJ2-3; TRBD2 is a possible D gene (5 bases). Germline CDR1 and CDR2: LNHDA and SQIVND (reference sequence). This CDR3 is 13 amino acids long. The CDR3 sequence is CASSLSPHGNWEF. In DNA, the CDR3 is TGTGCCAGTAGTCTTTCCCCTCACGGGAATTGGGAGTTT. The variable domain in full, completed from reference TRBV19 and TRBJ2-3, reads DGGITQSPKYLFRKEGQNVTLSCEQNLNHDAMYWYRQDPGQGLRLIYYSQIVNDFQKGDIAEGYSVSREKKESFPLTVTSAQKNPTAFYLCASSLSPHGNWEFGPGTRLTVL.

This clone was picked up one time. CDR3 residues: CASSLKAWTSGPLLDNEQFF. Written as DNA, the CDR3 is TGTGCCAGCAGTCTAAAAGCATGGACTAGCGGACCCCTTTTGGACAATGAGCAGTTCTTC. The chain uses TRBV6-6 and TRBJ2-1, with 10 bases identical to TRBD2. Per the germline V gene, CDR1 is MNHNY and CDR2 is SVGAGI (reference sequence). CDR3 size: 20 residues. Trimming took 5 bases from V and 5 from J; bases not matched to a gene: 21.

The gene calls are TRBV27 and TRBJ2-3; D is uncertain. Trimming took off 1 base at V and 0 bases at J, with 5 bases between the two ends. There are 14 residues in the CDR3. The germline V gene encodes CDR1 MNHEY and CDR2 SMNVEV (reference sequence). DNA of the CDR3: TGTGCCAGCAGTTTATATACTAGCACAGATACGCAGTATTTT. Encoded protein: CASSLYTSTDTQYF.

In this sample, this clone turned up many times. The DNA of the CDR3 is TGTGCCAGCACGAGAGACAGTTATGGCTACACCTTC. This translates into CASTRDSYGYTF. The chain recombines TRBV2 with TRBJ1-2; a possible D gene is TRBD1 (5 bases). The germline V gene has CDR1 SNHLY and CDR2 FYNNEI. The V end was cut by 7 bases, the J end by 5 bases, with 11 bases between. The CDR3 extends over 12 amino acids.

V and J are TRBV9 and TRBJ2-7, with 9 bases identical to TRBD1. CDR3 size: 14 residues. In germline, CDR1 is SGDLS, CDR2 YYNGEE. V was pared by 2 bases and J by 2 bases, with 2 bases of the junction left unmatched. CDR3 amino acids: CASSVGTGTYEQYF. Written as DNA, the CDR3 is TGTGCCAGCAGCGTTGGGACAGGGACCTACGAGCAGTACTTC. Supplemented by reference TRBV9 and TRBJ2-7, the full variable domain reads DSGVTQTPKHLITATGQRVTLRCSPRSGDLSVYWYQQSLDQGLQFLIQYYNGEERAKGNILERFSAQQFPDLHSELNLSSLELGDSALYFCASSVGTGTYEQYFGPGTRLTVT.

The chain recombines TRBV19 with TRBJ2-3, with 11 bases lining up with TRBD2. The ends lost 6 bases at V and 11 bases at J; junction bases unmatched: 7. CDR3 size: 13 residues. CDR1 LNHDA and CDR2 SQIVND come from the germline V gene (reference sequence). The CDR3 coding sequence is TGTGCCAGTAGACTAGCGGGAGTGAATAAGCAGTATTTT. Translated, it gives CASRLAGVNKQYF.

The rearrangement links TRBV18 to TRBJ1-1, with 9 nucleotides matching TRBD1. The CDR3 has 12 amino acids. Germline V gene lookup returns CDR1 KGHSH and CDR2 LQKENI. The V segment lost 4 bases and the J segment 6 bases; nucleotides outside the gene matches: 0. CDR3 coding DNA: TGTGCCAGCTCACGGGACAGGGCTGAAGCTTTCTTT. Protein product: CASSRDRAEAFF.

The chain is built from TRBV4-2 and TRBJ1-2, with TRBD1 matching over 8 bases. CDR1 is LGHNA and CDR2 is YNFKEQ in the germline V gene. The CDR3 runs 16 residues. Trimming took 0 bases from V and 4 from J; bases not matched to a gene: 7. The CDR3 loop reads CASSQDRTGSGYGYTF. DNA of the CDR3: TGTGCCAGCAGCCAAGACCGGACAGGGTCAGGCTATGGCTACACCTTC.

The rearrangement links TRBV19 to TRBJ2-1; 9 bases match TRBD2. This CDR3 is built from 16 residues. Germline lookup yields CDR1 LNHDA and CDR2 SQIVND (reference sequence). Trimming cost V 7 bases and J 8 bases; bases outside gene matches: 15. CDR3 sequence (DNA): TGTGCCAGTACCGAGGGTAGCGGGAGTCCGGGCGATGAGCAGTTCTTC. Residues: CASTEGSGSPGDEQFF.

This clone appeared once. CDR3: CASSVQGTDRIDTEAFF. CDR3 DNA: TGCGCCAGCAGTGTACAGGGGACGGATAGAATCGACACTGAAGCTTTCTTT. The chain is built from TRBV5-1 and TRBJ1-1, with 7 bases aligning to TRBD1. Germline lookup yields CDR1 SGHRS and CDR2 YFSETQ. After removal of 5 bases from V and 3 bases from J, the junction contained 16 bases not matched to a gene. This CDR3 spans 17 amino acids.

J is TRBJ1-1 and V is TRBV11-2; 9 bases map to TRBD1. Germline CDR1 reads SGHAT; CDR2 reads FQNNGV. The V and J ends lost 5 bases and 0 bases, in that order; junction bases with no gene match: 7. The CDR3 is made up of 16 amino acids. The CDR3 coding sequence is TGTGCCAGCAGCACCCGGACAGGGGACATGAACACTGAAGCTTTCTTT. Its translation: CASSTRTGDMNTEAFF.

The V call is TRBV11-2, the J call TRBJ2-1, with 8 bases aligning to TRBD2. This CDR3 comprises 15 residues. V lost 5 bases, J lost 6 bases, and 9 bases stayed unmatched. Germline assignment: CDR1 SGHAT and CDR2 FQNNGV. The CDR3, as DNA: TGTGCCAGCAGCGGGGCCTCCGGGACTAGCAATGAGCAGTTCTTC. The encoded protein is CASSGASGTSNEQFF.

V is TRBV7-3 and J is TRBJ1-1; D perhaps matches TRBD1 (6 bases). CDR3 size: 14 residues. The germline CDR1 and CDR2 sequences are SGHTA and FQGTGA. The germline V and J ends were trimmed by 2 bases and 3 bases, with 10 bases remaining between them. The CDR3 DNA reads TGTGCCAGCAGCTTACAAGGGGGGGACACTGAAGCTTTCTTT. It translates to CASSLQGGDTEAFF.

The genes are TRBV18 and TRBJ1-5; the D is unclear. Germline values: CDR1 KGHSH, CDR2 LQKENI. V was pared by 2 bases and J by 5 bases, with 13 bases between. The CDR3 runs 15 residues. The CDR3 sequence is CASSPGLARDQPQHF. The CDR3 DNA sequence: TGTGCCAGCTCACCAGGATTGGCGCGGGATCAGCCCCAGCATTTT.

The chain links TRBV28 to TRBJ1-2; the match to TRBD1 covers 10 bases. CDR1 is MDHEN, CDR2 SYDVKM, per germline. V lost 6 bases and J lost 4; bases outside the gene matches: 8. The CDR3 loop spans 15 amino acids. CDR3 DNA: TGTGCCAGCAGCCCGACAGGGGGCACCCCCTATGGCTACACCTTC. Translating it yields CASSPTGGTPYGYTF.

The CDR3 is CASSFRGSYEQYF. The CDR3 nucleotides read TGTGCCAGCAGTTTTCGCGGGTCCTACGAGCAGTACTTC. This chain links TRBV12-3 or TRBV12-4 with TRBJ2-7, with a tentative D call TRBD2 (5 bases). The CDR3 totals 13 residues. Trimming removed 3 bases at V and 1 base at J, with 7 bases between.

This clone was recorded a few times. V usage is TRBV30 and J usage is TRBJ2-7, with D possibly being TRBD2 (5 bases). CDR3 length: 12 amino acids. CDR1 and CDR2 (germline): GTSNPN, SVGIG (reference sequence). The ends were cut back, 1 base at V and 5 bases at J, with 9 bases in the middle. CDR3 DNA: TGTGCCTGGAGTGGAGGGCACCACGAGCAGTACTTC. Its translation: CAWSGGHHEQYF.

This clone was recorded a few times. The CDR3: CASSLVRLSSRNTEAFF. The CDR3 DNA reads TGTGCCAGCAGCTTAGTGAGACTCTCCAGCAGGAACACTGAAGCTTTCTTT. The chain combines TRBV7-9 with TRBJ1-1, with unresolved D. CDR1 and CDR2 from the germline V gene are SEHNR and FQNEAQ (reference sequence). This CDR3 comprises 17 residues. V lost 1 base and J 1 base, leaving 16 bases between the germline ends.

This clone was counted once. The chain links TRBV5-1 to TRBJ1-2, with TRBD1 matching 7 bases. V lost 4 bases to trimming and J lost 7 bases; unmatched junction nucleotides: 16. The CDR3 runs to 16 residues. The germline V gene encodes CDR1 SGHRS and CDR2 YFSETQ. As DNA, the CDR3 is TGCGCCAGCAGCCCCGGACAGGCGGTTGCACTATCTGGCTACACCTTC. This sequence encodes CASSPGQAVALSGYTF.

The V gene is TRBV5-4, the J gene TRBJ2-7; D may be TRBD2 (6 bases). CDR3 length equals 14 residues. Trimming took 3 bases from V and 5 from J, leaving 15 bases between them. Per germline, CDR1 SGHNT and CDR2 YYREEE (reference sequence). The CDR3 DNA follows: TGTGCCAGCAGCTCTCTAGCGACTATTGACGAGCAGTACTTC. This codes for CASSSLATIDEQYF.

Only one count was recorded for this clone. The rearrangement links TRBV9 to TRBJ1-2; TRBD1 agrees at 7 bases. Per germline, CDR1 SGDLS and CDR2 YYNGEE. This CDR3 spans 15 amino acids. J gave up 3 bases and V 4 bases, and 9 bases lay outside the gene matches. The CDR3 protein is CASSPSQGEHYGYTF. The DNA for the CDR3 is TGTGCCAGCAGCCCATCCCAGGGGGAGCACTATGGCTACACCTTC. Using reference TRBV9 and TRBJ1-2 for the parts outside the CDR3, the full variable domain is DSGVTQTPKHLITATGQRVTLRCSPRSGDLSVYWYQQSLDQGLQFLIQYYNGEERAKGNILERFSAQQFPDLHSELNLSSLELGDSALYFCASSPSQGEHYGYTFGSGTRLTVV.

The chain joins TRBV3-1 (or the pseudogene TRBV3-2) to TRBJ1-1; D gene uncertain. Per the germline V gene, CDR1 is LGHDT and CDR2 is YNNKEL (reference sequence). The CDR3 loop spans 19 amino acids. Trimming stripped 2 bases from V and 1 base from J, with 23 bases between. CDR3 amino acids: CASSQPNPPNSGQNTEAFF. In DNA, the CDR3 is TGTGCCAGCAGCCAACCAAACCCTCCCAACAGTGGCCAGAACACTGAAGCTTTCTTT.

This clone was seen a few times. The chain is built from TRBV7-9 and TRBJ1-1; D unresolved. Germline lookup yields CDR1 SEHNR and CDR2 FQNEAQ (reference sequence). This CDR3 region has 14 residues. The V and J ends lost 6 bases and 1 base respectively, with 12 bases between them. Here the CDR3 DNA reads TGTGCCAGCAGGGAGGTACAGCAGAACACTGAAGCTTTCTTT. The encoded protein is CASREVQQNTEAFF. The full variable domain, with the rest looked up from reference TRBV7-9 and TRBJ1-1, is DTGVSQNPRHKITKRGQNVTFRCDPISEHNRLYWYRQTLGQGPEFLTYFQNEAQLEKSRLLSDRFSAERPKGSFSTLEIQRTEQGDSAMYLCASREVQQNTEAFFGQGTRLTVV.

This chain links TRBV7-9 with TRBJ1-2; D ambiguous. The CDR3 length is 13 residues. Germline CDR1 reads SEHNR; CDR2 reads FQNEAQ (reference sequence). V was cut by 5 bases and J by 6 bases, with 13 bases left in between. CDR3 bases: TGTGCCAGCAGCAGTAAGGGAGTCGATGGCTACACCTTC. This codes for CASSSKGVDGYTF.

This chain links TRBV7-6 with TRBJ2-7, with 9 bases matching TRBD2. Unmatched junction bases numbered 6, after V lost 5 bases and J lost 1 base. Germline V gene sequence: CDR1 SGHVS, CDR2 FNYEAQ. The CDR3 is made up of 15 amino acids. CDR3 bases: TGTGCCAGCAGCGCCCAAGCGGGAGGATCCTACGAGCAGTACTTC. Amino acid sequence: CASSAQAGGSYEQYF.